This TCR beta chain was recovered during a study of blood T cells in healthy people across ages. The CDR3 extends over 11 amino acids. The germline CDR1 and CDR2 sequences are DFQATT and SNEGSKA (reference sequence). Trimming cost V 0 bases and J 6 bases, with 6 bases left between them. With a J-beta primer mix and a sample-barcoded 5' primer, a second PCR ran about 7 to 11 cycles. Via MiXCR, TCRdb re-called the 5' RACE reads, giving one row per CDR3 protein. This table holds approximately 1.5 million distinct CDR3 sequences, 40% to 45% found once. The sequencing sample was made of blood. The receptor was isolated from a young woman in good health. V usage is TRBV20-1 and J usage is TRBJ2-7, with D uncertain. DNA of the CDR3: TGCAGTGCTAGAGATGACTGCGAGCAGTACTTC. As protein: CSARDDCEQYF.